These 22 T cell receptor beta chains were all obtained from the same sample, sequenced in a study of blood T cell repertoires in COVID-19. Repertoires were generated with immunoSEQ multiplex PCR, while TCRdb's copy carries only in-frame clones and drops some. The sample has 250,000 to 300,000 clones; roughly 86% are singletons. The specimen sequenced was PBMCs or T cells enriched from blood (not recorded which). The receptors here all came from a woman in her forties or fifties who had been exposed to COVID-19.

The chain combines TRBV7-6 with TRBJ1-2; perhaps TRBD1 as D (6 bases). This CDR3 region has 14 residues. V lost 5 bases and J 7 bases, leaving 17 bases between the germline ends. Germline V CDR1 and CDR2: SGHVS, FNYEAQ. The CDR3 here is CASSPLVGGLGYTF. The CDR3 DNA is TGTGCCAGCAGCCCACTAGTGGGGGGGCTTGGCTACACCTTC.

This chain links TRBV7-2 with TRBJ2-5; D is possibly TRBD2 (7 bases). V lost 1 base to trimming and J lost 5 bases, with 17 bases between them. Germline V gene lookup returns CDR1 SGHTA and CDR2 FQGNSA. The CDR3 totals 16 residues. This CDR3 is CASSLGGGGHKETQYF. The CDR3 bases are TGTGCCAGCAGCTTAGGAGGGGGGGGGCATAAGGAGACCCAGTACTTC.

This clone was observed a handful of times. J is TRBJ2-7 and V is TRBV20-1; 7 bases agree with TRBD1. The V and J ends lost 3 bases and 2 bases, in that order; junction bases with no gene match: 7. The length of the CDR3 is 14 residues. CDR1 is DFQATT and CDR2 is SNEGSKA in the germline V gene (reference sequence). This CDR3 reads CSASWTGLTYEQYF. The CDR3 DNA follows: TGCAGTGCTAGTTGGACAGGCTTAACCTACGAGCAGTACTTC.

V usage is TRBV14 and J usage is TRBJ2-3; D may be TRBD2 (6 bases). V was trimmed by 5 bases and J by 3 bases, leaving 9 bases between them. CDR1 is SGHDN, CDR2 FVKESK, per germline. The CDR3 length is 13 residues. The DNA for the CDR3 is TGTGCCAGCAGCGGGGGGTTGACAGATACGCAGTATTTT. Translation: CASSGGLTDTQYF.

The gene calls are TRBV6-5 and TRBJ1-2; TRBD1 matches at 8 bases. Germline V gene data show CDR1 as MNHEY and CDR2 as SVGAGI. The CDR3 runs 11 residues. V gave up 6 bases and J gave up 8 bases; unmatched junction bases: 2. CDR3 amino acids: CASRRQGGYTF. The CDR3 DNA reads as TGTGCCAGCAGAAGACAGGGGGGCTACACCTTC.

The rearrangement joins TRBV4-1 to TRBJ1-5; perhaps TRBD1 as D (5 bases). V lost 0 bases, J lost 0 bases, and 15 bases lay in between. Germline V CDR1 and CDR2: MGHRA, YSYEKL. This CDR3 contains 18 residues. The DNA of the CDR3 is TGCGCCAGCAGCCAAGAGGGCCGAGCAGGGAATAGCAATCAGCCCCAGCATTTT. This gives the protein CASSQEGRAGNSNQPQHF.

This chain uses TRBV6-1 with TRBJ2-5, with 8 bases identical to TRBD1. Germline assignment: CDR1 MNHNS and CDR2 SASEGT. V was clipped by 3 bases and J by 5 bases; unmatched bases: 5. The CDR3 loop spans 14 amino acids. Here the CDR3 reads CASSDRGLRETQYF. DNA for the CDR3: TGTGCCAGCAGTGACAGGGGGCTTAGGGAGACCCAGTACTTC.

The chain has TRBV4-1 and TRBJ2-7; 7 nucleotides line up with TRBD2. This CDR3 has 14 residues. Germline-derived CDR1 and CDR2 are MGHRA and YSYEKL. V shed 1 base, J shed 2 bases, and the junction held 2 bases outside the gene matches. The CDR3 region is CASSQGTRTYEQYF. The CDR3 region has the DNA TGCGCCAGCAGCCAAGGGACTAGGACCTACGAGCAGTACTTC.

The rearrangement links TRBV19 to TRBJ1-1; possible D gene TRBD1, 6 bases. Trimming cost V 3 bases and J 3 bases, with 32 bases left between them. From germline, CDR1 is LNHDA and CDR2 SQIVND (reference sequence). The CDR3 loop spans 21 amino acids. CDR3 residues: CASSIRAPLVGARGLDTEAFF. CDR3 in DNA: TGTGCCAGTAGTATTCGAGCACCTTTGGTGGGGGCGAGAGGTTTGGACACTGAAGCTTTCTTT.

The genes are TRBV3-1 (or the pseudogene TRBV3-2) and TRBJ1-2; D is unclear. V gave up 0 bases and J gave up 8 bases, with 19 bases separating them. Germline V gives CDR1 LGHDT, CDR2 YNNKEL (reference sequence). The CDR3 extends over 16 amino acids. CDR3 coding DNA: TGTGCCAGCAGCCAAGATGGGGTCAGTTCATGGGAGGGCTACACCTTC. It encodes CASSQDGVSSWEGYTF.

This clone was picked up one time. V usage is TRBV7-2 and J usage is TRBJ2-1; D is perhaps TRBD2 (6 bases). The V gene lost 0 bases and the J gene lost 0 bases, with 12 bases spanning the gap. This CDR3 region has 17 residues. The germline CDR1 and CDR2 sequences are SGHTA and FQGNSA. The CDR3 DNA follows: TGTGCCAGCAGCTTAGCGGCGGGGTCAAGCTCCTACAATGAGCAGTTCTTC. Its protein product is CASSLAAGSSSYNEQFF.

This sequence joins TRBV19 and TRBJ1-5; 9 bases align to TRBD1. The CDR3 spans 17 residues. J gave up 3 bases and V 5 bases, and 11 bases lay outside the gene matches. From germline, CDR1 is LNHDA and CDR2 SQIVND (reference sequence). As DNA, the CDR3 is TGTGCCAGTAGTGAGGGACAGGGCGTAAATCACAATCAGCCCCAGCATTTT. Its translation is CASSEGQGVNHNQPQHF.

The chain joins TRBV20-1 to TRBJ2-7; weak D call: TRBD2 (6 bases). Trimming cost V 3 bases and J 2 bases, with 14 bases left between them. Germline-derived CDR1 and CDR2 are DFQATT and SNEGSKA (reference sequence). The CDR3 sequence is 14 residues long. The CDR3 coding sequence is TGCAGTGCTAGTTTTGCGGGACCAACCTACGAGCAGTACTTC. This gives the protein CSASFAGPTYEQYF.

The CDR3 is CASRNGLAGGQETQYF. The CDR3 DNA reads as TGCGCCAGCAGGAACGGACTAGCGGGGGGACAAGAGACCCAGTACTTC. The chain employs TRBV5-1 and TRBJ2-5; 14 bases fit TRBD2. After removal of 5 bases from V and 2 bases from J, the junction contained 5 bases not matched to a gene. Per the germline V gene, CDR1 is SGHRS and CDR2 is YFSETQ. This CDR3 region has 16 residues.

This clone appeared once. The chain employs TRBV19 and TRBJ1-1; D uncertain. The length of the CDR3 is 14 residues. Germline-derived CDR1 and CDR2 are LNHDA and SQIVND (reference sequence). V lost 9 bases and J 4 bases, leaving 18 bases between the germline ends. In nucleotides, the CDR3 is TGTGCCAGCACCGGAGTGCGGGCTGCCACTGAAGCTTTCTTT. Its protein is CASTGVRAATEAFF.

Only one count was recorded for this clone. Mismatch with germline at one junction end may stem from a read error. This CDR3 is also generated by other DNA sequences in the sample. The chain joins TRBV19 to TRBJ2-7; 8 positions agree with TRBD1. This CDR3 spans 14 amino acids. The V gene's germline CDR1 is LNHDA and CDR2 SQIVND (reference sequence). The CDR3 reads CASSVDRGAYEQYF. CDR3 DNA sequence: TGTGCCAGTAGTGTAGACAGGGGTGCGTACGAGCAGTACTTC. Looking up the rest from reference TRBV19 and TRBJ2-7 gives the full variable domain: DGGITQSPKYLFRKEGQNVTLSCEQNLNHDAMYWYRQDPGQGLRLIYYSQIVNDFQKGDIAEGYSVSREKKESFPLTVTSAQKNPTAFYLCASSVDRGAYEQYFGPGTRLTVT.

The CDR3 coding sequence is TGTGCCAGCAGCCTATCTCGACAGGGGGTTGGCGGCTACACCTTC. Translating it yields CASSLSRQGVGGYTF. J is TRBJ1-2 and V is TRBV28; 9 nucleotides align to TRBD1. This CDR3 contains 15 residues. After removal of 6 bases from V and 8 bases from J, the junction contained 13 bases not matched to a gene. From germline, CDR1 is MDHEN and CDR2 SYDVKM.

Points on this clone: The same CDR3 can be traced to other DNA sequences in this sample. The V and J genes are TRBV28 and TRBJ1-1; D call uncertain. CDR1 MDHEN and CDR2 SYDVKM come from the germline V gene. This CDR3 region has 14 residues. V dropped 3 bases and J dropped 1 base, with 9 bases sitting between them. The CDR3 region is CASSFRGRNTEAFF. The CDR3 DNA follows: TGTGCCAGCAGTTTTCGTGGCAGGAACACTGAAGCTTTCTTT.

The V call is TRBV7-9, the J call TRBJ2-5; D is undetermined. The CDR3 spans 15 residues. Germline V CDR1 and CDR2: SEHNR, FQNEAQ (reference sequence). Between the trimmed V and J ends, which lost 0 bases and 1 base, there was a span of 9 bases. CDR3: CASSLASAAQETQYF. The DNA for the CDR3 is TGTGCCAGCAGCTTAGCGTCGGCGGCCCAAGAGACCCAGTACTTC. The full variable domain, its missing parts supplied by reference TRBV7-9 and TRBJ2-5, is DTGVSQNPRHKITKRGQNVTFRCDPISEHNRLYWYRQTLGQGPEFLTYFQNEAQLEKSRLLSDRFSAERPKGSFSTLEIQRTEQGDSAMYLCASSLASAAQETQYFGPGTRLLVL.

This chain links TRBV30 with TRBJ2-7; D may be TRBD2 (5 bases). The CDR3 has 13 amino acids. Germline CDR1 and CDR2: GTSNPN and SVGIG (reference sequence). V lost 5 bases and J 0 bases, leaving 11 bases between the germline ends. CDR3: CAWVSGYSYEQYF. The CDR3 DNA follows: TGTGCCTGGGTCAGCGGATACTCCTACGAGCAGTACTTC.

The CDR3 coding sequence is TGCAGCGTACGACAGGGCCCCGAAGGCGCTTTCTTT. It translates to CSVRQGPEGAFF. V and J are TRBV29-1 and TRBJ1-1, with 7 bases lining up with TRBD1. Germline V gives CDR1 SQVTM, CDR2 ANQGSEA. This CDR3 contains 12 residues. V lost 6 bases and J lost 11; bases outside the gene matches: 12.

The chain is built from TRBV6-4 and TRBJ2-7, with 7 bases fitting TRBD2. CDR3 length equals 10 residues. V was pared by 7 bases and J by 12 bases, with 6 bases of the junction left unmatched. CDR1 and CDR2 (germline): MRHNA, SNTAGT. CDR3 sequence: CASTWRERYF. In DNA form, the CDR3 reads TGTGCCAGCACCTGGCGGGAGAGGTACTTC.